The T cell receptor (beta chain) described here comes from a study of blood T cell repertoires in COVID-19. Across the whole study: The analysed material was cDNA or gDNA that came from T cells, B-cell-depleted T cells, or PBMCs.

Sequencing was performed with immunoSEQ multiplex PCR; in TCRdb, only in-frame clones are kept and a portion is missing. Of 350,000 to 450,000 clones listed, about 88% are singletons. Individuals drawn from 24 US areas were about 18 to 100 years old. Participants in the exposed group had met a COVID-19 case in the 2 weeks before joining the study. This CDR3 is built from 13 residues. V was pared by 5 bases and J by 4 bases, with 3 bases of the junction left unmatched. From germline, CDR1 is WNHNN and CDR2 SYGVQD (reference sequence). Source material: PBMCs or T cells enriched from blood (not recorded which). This clonotype was sampled from a woman aged 18-29 years who had been exposed to COVID-19. This sequence joins TRBV10-1 and TRBJ2-3, with 7 bases matching TRBD2. CDR3 bases: TGCGCCAGCAGTCGCGGGGGAGCAGATACGCAGTATTTT. This codes for CASSRGGADTQYF.